Shown below are 3 T cell receptor beta chains from a single sample sequenced in a study of glioma-infiltrating T cells (TCRdb year 2016). The data were produced on an Illumina MiSeq. The iRepertoire nested amplicon-rescue multiplex PCR (arm-PCR) platform was used to amplify TCR alpha and beta CDR3 regions from RNA. TCRdb handled the public reads itself, with Q25 trimming in fastp and clone calling in MiXCR, and kept productive beta chains. CDR3 protein sequences are deduplicated, and each keeps its most common genes and DNA. In this sample the table shows approximately 190,000 distinct CDR3 sequences, around 32% of which occur a single time. Of the sample, roughly 21% is held by the ten largest clones. Material: glioma tissue, nonneoplastic brain tissue, or PBMCs (not recorded which). Every receptor here comes from a human donor with low-grade glioma or glioblastoma, undergoing nonglioma brain surgery, or in good health (not recorded which).

A remark on this clonotype: The junction shows a germline mismatch at one end, possibly a read error. This rearrangement joins TRBV27 to TRBJ2-7, with TRBD1 identical over 7 bases. There are 15 residues in the CDR3. Germline values: CDR1 MNHEY, CDR2 SMNVEV (reference sequence). The CDR3 sequence is CASSWTGTAAYEQCF. CDR3 coding DNA: TGTGCCAGCAGTTGGACCGGGACAGCAGCCTACGAGCAGTGCTTC.

A remark on this clonotype: A much larger clone differs by one base, so this may be a read error. V usage is TRBV20-1 and J usage is TRBJ2-3; 14 positions agree with TRBD2. Germline V gene sequence: CDR1 DFQATT, CDR2 SNEGSKA (reference sequence). The CDR3 extends over 17 amino acids. The DNA of the CDR3 is TGCAGTTCTAGAGGGACTAGCGGGAGAGGGGACACAGATACGCAGTATTTT. Its protein is CSSRGTSGRGDTDTQYF.

This clonotype came up many times. The junction shows a germline mismatch at one end, possibly a read error. V usage is TRBV6-5 and J usage is TRBJ2-1; a weak D match, TRBD2 (5 bases). In germline, CDR1 is MNHEY, CDR2 SVGAGI. There are 12 residues in the CDR3. CDR3 region: CASSYPNPGGLF. CDR3 sequence (DNA): TGTGCCAGCAGTTACCCGAACCCCGGCGGGCTCTTC.